The clone carrying this TCR beta chain occurred many times. The antigen is unknown. Deletions cut 3 bases from V and 4 bases from J, with 9 bases between. There are 14 residues in the CDR3. Germline values: CDR1 SGHTA, CDR2 FQGTGA. Researchers made TCR beta libraries by using iRepertoire HTBI primers and running Arm-PCR on CDR3 regions. Using its own MiXCR run on the multiplex PCR reads, TCRdb lists one record per CDR3 protein. The sample lists 450,000 to 500,000 distinct CDR3 sequences; about 16% were seen once. This sample is part of a study of regulatory T cells in long-lasting Graves disease. Looking at the study overall: Antithyroid drug intake by newly diagnosed Graves' patients had lasted under 3 months. Study-level findings and limits: Accuracy may have suffered from the small sample size. Thyroid tissue went unstudied; only peripheral blood was examined.

The time point is: newly diagnosed GD, antithyroid drugs for less than 3 months. Making the TCR library involved RNA that had been extracted from PBMCs. These data were also filed under a second study, of T cells in Graves' hyperthyroidism and ophthalmopathy.

This rearrangement joins TRBV7-3 to TRBJ2-2; no definite D call. The clonotype comes from a man between 35 and 55 years old with Graves disease. The material was peripheral blood mononuclear cells (PBMCs), obtained at new diagnosis, from a patient treated with antithyroid drugs. The CDR3 DNA follows: TGTGCCAGCAGCTTCCAGACCACCACCGGGGAGCTGTTTTTT. This encodes CASSFQTTTGELFF.